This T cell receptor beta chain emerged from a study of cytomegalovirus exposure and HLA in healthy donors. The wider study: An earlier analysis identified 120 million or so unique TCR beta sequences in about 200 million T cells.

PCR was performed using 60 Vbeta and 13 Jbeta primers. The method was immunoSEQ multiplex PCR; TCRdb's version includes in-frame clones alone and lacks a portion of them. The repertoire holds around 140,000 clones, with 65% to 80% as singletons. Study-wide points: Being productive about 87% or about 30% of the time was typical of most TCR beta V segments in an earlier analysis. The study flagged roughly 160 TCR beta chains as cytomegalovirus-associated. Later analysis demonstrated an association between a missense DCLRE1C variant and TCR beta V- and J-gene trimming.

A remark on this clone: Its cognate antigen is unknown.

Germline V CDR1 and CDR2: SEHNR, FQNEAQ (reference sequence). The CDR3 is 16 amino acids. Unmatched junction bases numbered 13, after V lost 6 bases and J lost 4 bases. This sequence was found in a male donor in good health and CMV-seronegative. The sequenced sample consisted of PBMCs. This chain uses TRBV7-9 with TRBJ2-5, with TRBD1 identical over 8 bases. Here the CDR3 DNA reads TGTGCCAGCAGGTCCACCAGAGGACAGGGTGCAGAGACCCAGTACTTC. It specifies CASRSTRGQGAETQYF.